This TCR beta chain was obtained from a study of T cells after yellow fever vaccination (dated by TCRdb to between 2019 and 2020). The study in broad terms: Libraries from fractions with low cell numbers were prepared with the SMART-Seq v4 Ultra Low Input RNA kit. To follow T-cell clones before and after both primary and booster YFV17D yellow fever vaccination, bulk TCR alpha and beta repertoires underwent longitudinal sequencing. Two healthy male donors, one aged 18 to 30 and one aged 30 to 40 years, were included in the cohort. Blood samples were taken at several timepoints before and after primary and secondary immunization, and bulk PBMC replicates and cell subsets were isolated.

The sample holds many counts of this clonotype. The input lacks base qualities; no much larger clone sits a single base away. From cysteine to phenylalanine, the CDR3 is 19 amino acids long. The entry retains the CDR3 DNA only, 57 bases that are in frame from base 1. From V the trimming removes 3 bases and from J it removes 6 bases, while the gene matches leave 18 bases of the junction unaccounted for. CDR1 and CDR2 are drawn from the germline V gene: SGHTA, FQGNSA. The treatment or condition label of this sample denotes: live attenuated yellow fever vaccine strain. PBMCs were isolated from peripheral blood using a standard Ficoll-Paque protocol. Epitope-specific CD8 T cells were sorted using a dextramer loaded with the yellow fever NS4B epitope peptide, with anti-CD3 and anti-CD8 staining. TriZol was used to extract RNA from bulk PBMCs, CD4 and CD8 fractions, and dextramer-positive and dextramer-negative fractions.

TCR cDNA was made using 5'RACE template switching, a step that added a universal primer site and unique molecular identifiers. Priming for cDNA synthesis came from both the TCR alpha and TCR beta constant segments. Libraries were amplified in two PCR steps, with sample barcodes and sequencing adapters added in the second step. Sequencing of libraries was done on Illumina HiSeq 2500 (2x100 bp) or NovaSeq (2x150 bp). As for how the authors treated the data: Reads were demultiplexed and collapsed into UMI consensus sequences with MIGEC, and V(D)J alignment was performed with MiXCR. Vaccine-responding clonotypes were defined with edgeR using replicate PBMC samples, requiring FDR below 0.01 and a log2 fold change above 5 up to day 15. Each bulk clonotype received a CD4 or CD8 identity based on whether the sequenced CD4 or CD8 repertoire contained that clonotype at higher abundance. A clonotype counted as NS4B-specific if enriched at least 10-fold in dextramer-positive versus dextramer-negative fractions, with CD4-biased clonotypes left out. TCRdb passed the public sequencing reads through fastp at Q25 and MiXCR, retaining productive beta sequences. Merged by CDR3 protein, the rows form single entries marked with the most common genes and DNA. These V and J calls originate from TCRdb's pipeline instead of the authors' own analysis. For this sample the table gives 50,000 to 60,000 distinct CDR3 sequences, of which about 6.6% were detected only once. The ten largest make up approximately 24% of the sample.

Overall results and qualifications from the work: Most clones expanded after primary vaccination were re-detected after the booster (almost 98% of CD4 and more than 70% of CD8), suggesting broad memory maintenance. A small fraction of clonotypes showed up in both the CD4 and CD8 compartments, probably as a result of convergent recombination. The secondary T-cell response was found to be weaker but faster than the primary response, with a peak reached on day 5 rather than on day 15. Computational filtering was needed because FACS-sorted repertoires could contain abundant contaminating clonotypes from the bulk population. The study included only two donors, which limits how far the findings can be generalized.

Sequenced here: CD8+ T cells not binding an NS4B(214-222) dextramer, sorted from PBMCs, sampled approximately 47 days after the first yellow fever vaccination. Explained via the paper, the cell subset or site label denotes: NS4B epitope dextramer-negative CD8 T cells. The receptor comes from a man between 18 and 35 years old who received the YFV17D yellow fever vaccine. Rearrangement joined TRBV7-2 to TRBJ2-2; 8 of the junction bases match TRBD1. The bases read TGTGCCAGCAGCTTTAGCATCGGGCCGACAGGGGAGTGGGCCGGGGAGCTGTTTTTT. This gives the protein CASSFSIGPTGEWAGELFF.